This passage covers 22 T cell receptor beta chains from one sample sequenced in a study of CD8+ T cells in alopecia areata. cDNA serving as the sequencing template came from extracted, reverse transcribed RNA. Some clones are missing from TCRdb's copy, which holds only in-frame ones; the method was immunoSEQ multiplex PCR. The sample has about 190,000 clones, 50% to 60% seen once. Treatment given: oral pan-JAK inhibitor, 5-10 mg twice daily. This material consisted of CD4+ T cells sorted from blood, taken at week 4, from a patient treated with tofacitinib. These TCRs come from a human donor with alopecia areata.

This clone showed up just once. The chain has TRBV29-1 and TRBJ2-1; D not certain. The CDR3 is 14 amino acids. V lost 0 bases to trimming and J lost 9 bases, with 15 bases between them. CDR1 and CDR2 from the germline V gene are SQVTM and ANQGSEA. This chain's CDR3 is CSVEDPASVGEQFF. The DNA for the CDR3 is TGCAGCGTTGAAGATCCCGCAAGCGTCGGTGAGCAGTTCTTC.

The table lists this clone with many counts. The chain carries TRBV14 and TRBJ1-4; D gene unclear. The CDR3 totals 13 residues. V lost 3 bases to trimming and J lost 6 bases, with 8 bases between them. Germline CDR1 is SGHDN and CDR2 is FVKESK. This CDR3 is CASSQLGDEKLFF. CDR3 nucleotide sequence: TGTGCCAGCAGCCAGTTGGGCGATGAAAAACTGTTTTTT.

This clone was observed once. The chain couples TRBV2 to TRBJ1-1; D gene ambiguous. Germline V lookup: CDR1 SNHLY, CDR2 FYNNEI. The length of the CDR3 is 10 residues. V was clipped by 8 bases and J by 5 bases, with 6 bases between them. In DNA, the CDR3 is TGTGCCAGCCAGCGAACTGAAGCTTTCTTT. Translated: CASQRTEAFF.

The CDR3 DNA is TGCGCCAGCAGAACACAGCCGGACCTGGGGAAGAACACTGAAGCTTTCTTT. It yields the protein CASRTQPDLGKNTEAFF. V usage is TRBV5-1 and J usage is TRBJ1-1; D not certain. The germline V and J ends were trimmed by 5 bases and 1 base, with 21 bases remaining between them. This CDR3 region has 17 residues. Germline lookup yields CDR1 SGHRS and CDR2 YFSETQ.

This clone was detected once. The chain uses TRBV7-2 and TRBJ2-3; a weak D match, TRBD1 (6 bases). Trimming took off 6 bases at V and 4 bases at J, with 14 bases between the two ends. The CDR3 totals 14 residues. Germline values: CDR1 SGHTA, CDR2 FQGNSA. The CDR3 is CASSLTRGSDTQYF. CDR3 coding DNA: TGTGCCAGCAGTCTTACCAGGGGTTCAGATACGCAGTATTTT.

This clone appeared a few times. This chain uses TRBV7-2 with TRBJ1-5; D may be TRBD1 (5 bases). The CDR3 runs to 13 residues. In germline, CDR1 is SGHTA, CDR2 FQGNSA. Trimming cost V 1 base and J 8 bases, with 9 bases left between them. This chain's CDR3 is CASSLEWGEPQHF. The CDR3 DNA sequence: TGTGCCAGCAGCTTAGAGTGGGGGGAGCCCCAGCATTTT.

This chain joins TRBV27 and TRBJ1-2; maybe TRBD1 (6 bases). The CDR3 has 16 amino acids. With 3 bases removed from V and 8 bases from J, the gap between germline ends came to 22 bases. The germline V gene has CDR1 MNHEY and CDR2 SMNVEV (reference sequence). The CDR3 sequence: CASSFSGQLPTGGYTF. The CDR3 DNA reads as TGTGCCAGCAGTTTTAGCGGACAGTTGCCCACGGGCGGCTACACCTTC.

This clone was counted between two and nine times. The chain has TRBV5-6 and TRBJ2-5; 10 nucleotides line up with TRBD1. Trimming removed 2 bases from V and 5 bases from J; junction bases left unmatched: 12. The CDR3 contains 17 residues. Germline CDR1 and CDR2: SGHDT and YYEEEE. CDR3 amino acids: CASSFFLRQGAMETQYF. The CDR3 DNA reads as TGTGCCAGCAGCTTCTTCCTCAGACAGGGGGCTATGGAGACCCAGTACTTC.

The rearrangement links TRBV14 to TRBJ2-7, with D maybe TRBD1 (5 bases). Deletions cut 5 bases from V and 6 bases from J, with 20 bases between. The CDR3 totals 15 residues. Looked up from germline, CDR1 is SGHDN and CDR2 is FVKESK. The CDR3 loop reads CASSLRSTATGEQYF. CDR3 coding DNA: TGTGCCAGCAGCTTGAGGTCGACAGCCACGGGCGAGCAGTACTTC.

The chain links TRBV29-1 to TRBJ1-1; TRBD1 aligns across 10 bases. This CDR3 is 14 amino acids long. Per the germline V gene, CDR1 is SQVTM and CDR2 is ANQGSEA. V trimming: 6 bases; J trimming: 5 bases; junction bases outside the gene matches: 9. This chain's CDR3 is CSVTMDRGRTEAFF. In DNA, the CDR3 is TGCAGCGTCACAATGGACAGGGGGAGGACTGAAGCTTTCTTT. Together with reference TRBV29-1 and TRBJ1-1, the CDR3 gives the full variable domain: SAVISQKPSRDICQRGTSLTIQCQVDSQVTMMFWYRQQPGQSLTLIATANQGSEATYESGFVIDKFPISRPNLTFSTLTVSNMSPEDSSIYLCSVTMDRGRTEAFFGQGTRLTVV.

This rearrangement joins TRBV5-1 to TRBJ2-7; 10 bases agree with TRBD1. In germline, CDR1 is SGHRS, CDR2 YFSETQ. J was trimmed by 2 bases and V by 4 bases; bases with no gene match: 6. The CDR3 is 15 amino acids. DNA of the CDR3: TGCGCCAGCAGCAGGGACAGGGGTCTTACCTACGAGCAGTACTTC. Its protein product is CASSRDRGLTYEQYF. The whole variable domain, filled in from reference TRBV5-1 and TRBJ2-7, reads KAGVTQTPRYLIKTRGQQVTLSCSPISGHRSVSWYQQTPGQGLQFLFEYFSETQRNKGNFPGRFSGRQFSNSRSEMNVSTLELGDSALYLCASSRDRGLTYEQYFGPGTRLTVT.

The rearrangement uses TRBV7-2 and TRBJ2-7; 7 bases fit TRBD1. Germline V gene sequence: CDR1 SGHTA, CDR2 FQGNSA. Trimming took 6 bases from V and 5 from J; bases not matched to a gene: 10. There are 14 residues in the CDR3. The DNA for the CDR3 is TGTGCCAGCAGTCCGACAGGGCGGATCGACGAGCAGTACTTC. Residues: CASSPTGRIDEQYF.

V is TRBV27 and J is TRBJ2-5; TRBD2 aligns across 7 bases. From germline, CDR1 is MNHEY and CDR2 SMNVEV (reference sequence). V lost 10 bases to trimming and J lost 6 bases; unmatched junction nucleotides: 14. The CDR3 has 14 residues. CDR3 region: CANTHPPGGKTQYF. The CDR3 DNA follows: TGTGCCAACACCCACCCCCCCGGGGGGAAGACCCAGTACTTC.

The V call is TRBV29-1, the J call TRBJ2-3; either TRBD1 or TRBD2 may fit D (5 bases each). CDR3 length: 14 residues. Trimming stripped 2 bases from V and 4 bases from J, with 13 bases between. Per germline, CDR1 SQVTM and CDR2 ANQGSEA. The CDR3 region has the DNA TGCAGCGTTGAAAGGACATCTAGCTCAGATACGCAGTATTTT. Protein sequence: CSVERTSSSDTQYF.

The chain couples TRBV7-2 to TRBJ2-1, with TRBD1 identical over 11 bases. Germline loops: CDR1 SGHTA, CDR2 FQGNSA. Trimming at V came to 5 bases and at J to 8 bases, leaving 5 bases not matched to a gene. The length of the CDR3 is 14 residues. The CDR3 sequence is CASSLGQGAYEQFF. The CDR3 nucleotides read TGTGCCAGCAGCCTCGGACAGGGGGCTTATGAGCAGTTCTTC.

V is TRBV7-2 and J is TRBJ1-1; perhaps TRBD1 as D (6 bases). V was clipped by 3 bases and J by 5 bases, with 13 bases between them. Looked up from germline, CDR1 is SGHTA and CDR2 is FQGNSA. CDR3 size: 14 residues. As DNA, the CDR3 is TGTGCCAGCAGCTTGACAGGAGGAGGAACTGAAGCTTTCTTT. Its protein is CASSLTGGGTEAFF.

The genes are TRBV30 and TRBJ1-5; D not certain. The CDR3 covers 15 residues. In germline, CDR1 is GTSNPN, CDR2 SVGIG (reference sequence). Trimming pared 0 bases from V and 0 bases from J, leaving 9 bases between. CDR3 loop: CAWSVAAGSNQPQHF. The CDR3 DNA follows: TGTGCCTGGAGTGTAGCAGCCGGTAGCAATCAGCCCCAGCATTTT.

This clone turned up a few times. This rearrangement joins TRBV5-1 to TRBJ2-5, with D possibly TRBD2 on 6 matching bases. The CDR3 totals 14 residues. V lost 2 bases and J 10 bases, leaving 18 bases between the germline ends. Per germline, CDR1 SGHRS and CDR2 YFSETQ. The chain's CDR3 is CASSFRTGDGGQYF. CDR3 sequence (DNA): TGCGCCAGCAGCTTTCGGACGGGAGATGGGGGCCAGTACTTC.

The gene calls are TRBV30 and TRBJ2-3; 12 bases line up with TRBD2. The V segment lost 5 bases and the J segment 3 bases; nucleotides outside the gene matches: 6. CDR1 GTSNPN and CDR2 SVGIG come from the germline V gene (reference sequence). This CDR3 is 15 amino acids long. CDR3 sequence reads: CAWETSGRQTDTQYF. The CDR3 DNA follows: TGTGCCTGGGAGACTAGCGGGAGACAGACAGATACGCAGTATTTT.

This clone came up a few times. This rearrangement joins TRBV25-1 to TRBJ2-7; D call uncertain. Germline V CDR1 and CDR2: MGHDK, SYGVNS. V was clipped by 0 bases and J by 5 bases, with 11 bases between them. The CDR3 has 14 residues. In nucleotides, the CDR3 is TGTGCCAGCAGTGAATATTATACGGATAACGAGCAGTACTTC. This sequence encodes CASSEYYTDNEQYF.

The J gene is TRBJ1-5, the V gene TRBV4-1; 8 positions agree with TRBD1. After removal of 0 bases from V and 5 bases from J, the junction contained 3 bases not matched to a gene. The CDR3 sequence is 15 residues long. Germline CDR1 MGHRA, CDR2 YSYEKL. Here the CDR3 reads CASSQEDRVYQPQHF. In nucleotides, the CDR3 is TGCGCCAGCAGCCAAGAGGACAGGGTATATCAGCCCCAGCATTTT.

The J gene is TRBJ2-7, the V gene TRBV20-1; TRBD1 might be the D (6 bases). Trimming stripped 4 bases from V and 5 bases from J, with 9 bases between. Looked up from germline, CDR1 is DFQATT and CDR2 is SNEGSKA (reference sequence). This CDR3 contains 11 residues. In DNA form, the CDR3 reads TGCAGTGCTAACAGGGCCCACGAGCAGTACTTC. Amino acid sequence: CSANRAHEQYF.